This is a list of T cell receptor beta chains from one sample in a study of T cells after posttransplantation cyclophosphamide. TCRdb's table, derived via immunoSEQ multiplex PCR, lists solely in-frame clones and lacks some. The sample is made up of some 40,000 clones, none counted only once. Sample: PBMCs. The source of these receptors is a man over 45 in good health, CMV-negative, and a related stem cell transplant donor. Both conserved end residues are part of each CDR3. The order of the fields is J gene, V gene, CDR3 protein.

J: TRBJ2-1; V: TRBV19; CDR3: CASSILRGQGYNEQFF
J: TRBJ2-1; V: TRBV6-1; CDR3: CASRIGLAAYNEQFF
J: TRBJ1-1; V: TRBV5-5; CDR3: CASSRTGGWTEAFF
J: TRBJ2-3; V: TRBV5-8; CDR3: CASSQGQGGGTDTQYF
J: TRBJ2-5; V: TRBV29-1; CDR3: CSARRNSQETQYF
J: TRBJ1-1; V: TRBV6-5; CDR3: CASSYRSEAFF
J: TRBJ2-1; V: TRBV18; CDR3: CASSAAFNEQFF
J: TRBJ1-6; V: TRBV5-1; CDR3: CASRTGGQSYNSPLHF
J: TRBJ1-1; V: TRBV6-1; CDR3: CASSELGRGGTEAFF
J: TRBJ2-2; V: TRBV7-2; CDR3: CASTLRLTVTGELFF
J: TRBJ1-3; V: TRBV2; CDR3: CASSELGGGSAAGNTIYF
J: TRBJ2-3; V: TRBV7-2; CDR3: CASHTSGSTADTQYF
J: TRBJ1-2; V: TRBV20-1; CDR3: CSARAFYGYTF
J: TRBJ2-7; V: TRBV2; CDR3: CASLLAEVGYEQYF
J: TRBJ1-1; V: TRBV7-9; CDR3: CASSLGGLQNTEAFF
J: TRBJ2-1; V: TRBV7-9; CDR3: CASSRETLAGSSYNEQFF